This T cell receptor beta chain was retrieved from a study of T-cell memory formation after mild COVID-19. Study details: TCR clusters were mostly confined to one donor each.

Study conclusions and caveats: Among contracting clones, CD4+ were mainly CM/EM and CD8+ enriched in EMRA. Proof of SARS-CoV-2 specificity was absent for the second-wave clones that crested on day 37. Memory sampled before infection contained some responding clones, suggesting cross-reactive memory joined.

TCRdb recomputed calls from the 5' RACE reads with MiXCR, one row per CDR3 protein. The sample includes around 300,000 distinct CDR3 sequences, roughly 19% of them seen just once. This clonotype was counted a few times. The antigen remains undetermined. Material: PBMCs or a T cell subset sorted from them (not recorded which). The sequence was collected from a man aged 18-30 years who had mild COVID-19 (a few samples of this study predate the infection). Cell type and time point are not known.

CDR3 sequence (DNA): TGTGCCAGCAGCCCTAAGGGCGTGGATAATTCACCCCTCCACTTT. This codes for CASSPKGVDNSPLHF. V usage is TRBV7-9 and J usage is TRBJ1-6, with D unresolved. Trimming shortened V by 5 bases and J by 5 bases, and 13 bases separated the two germline ends. Germline V gene sequence: CDR1 SEHNR, CDR2 FQNEAQ (reference sequence). The CDR3 consists of 15 residues.